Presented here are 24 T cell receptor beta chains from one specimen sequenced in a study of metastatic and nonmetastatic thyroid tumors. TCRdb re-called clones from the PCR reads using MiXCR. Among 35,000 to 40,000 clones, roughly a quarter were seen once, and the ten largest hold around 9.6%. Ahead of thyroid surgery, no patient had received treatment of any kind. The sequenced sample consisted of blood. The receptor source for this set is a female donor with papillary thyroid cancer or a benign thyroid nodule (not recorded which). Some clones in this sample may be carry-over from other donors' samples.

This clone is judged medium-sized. CDR3 in DNA: TGTGCCACCAGCAGAGGTCTTTACTACGAGCAGTACTTC. It translates to CATSRGLYYEQYF. This rearrangement joins TRBV15 to TRBJ2-7; D call uncertain. With 1 base removed from V and 3 bases from J, the gap between germline ends came to 7 bases. Germline assignment: CDR1 LNHNV and CDR2 YYDKDF (reference sequence). The CDR3 runs to 13 residues.

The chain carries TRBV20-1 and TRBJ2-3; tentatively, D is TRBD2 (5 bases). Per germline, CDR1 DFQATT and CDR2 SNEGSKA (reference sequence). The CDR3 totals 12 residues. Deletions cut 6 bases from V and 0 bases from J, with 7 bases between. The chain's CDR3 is CSARLSTDTQYF. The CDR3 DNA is TGCAGTGCAAGACTAAGCACAGATACGCAGTATTTT.

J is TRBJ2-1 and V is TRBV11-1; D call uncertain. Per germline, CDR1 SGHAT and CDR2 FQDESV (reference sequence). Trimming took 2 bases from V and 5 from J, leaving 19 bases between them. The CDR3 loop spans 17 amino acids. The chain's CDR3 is CASSLMVAEVRNNEQFF. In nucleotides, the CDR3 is TGTGCCAGCAGCTTAATGGTAGCTGAGGTCAGAAACAATGAGCAGTTCTTC.

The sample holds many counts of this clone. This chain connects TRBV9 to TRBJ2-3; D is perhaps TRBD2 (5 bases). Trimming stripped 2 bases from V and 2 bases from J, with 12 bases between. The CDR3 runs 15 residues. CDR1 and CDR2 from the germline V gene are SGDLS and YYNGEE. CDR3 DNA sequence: TGTGCCAGCAGCGTCAATAGCGTGCTCACAGATACGCAGTATTTT. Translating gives CASSVNSVLTDTQYF.

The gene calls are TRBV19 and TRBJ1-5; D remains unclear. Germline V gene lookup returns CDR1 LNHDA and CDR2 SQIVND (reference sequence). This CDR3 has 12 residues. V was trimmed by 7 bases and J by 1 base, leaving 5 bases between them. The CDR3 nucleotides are TGTGCCAGTACCGAGAGCAATCAGCCCCAGCATTTT. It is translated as CASTESNQPQHF.

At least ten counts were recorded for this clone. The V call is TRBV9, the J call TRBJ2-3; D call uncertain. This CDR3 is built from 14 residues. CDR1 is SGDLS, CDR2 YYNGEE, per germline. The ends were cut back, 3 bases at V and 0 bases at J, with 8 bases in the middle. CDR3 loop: CASSARSSTDTQYF. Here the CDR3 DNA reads TGTGCCAGCAGCGCGAGGTCTAGCACAGATACGCAGTATTTT.

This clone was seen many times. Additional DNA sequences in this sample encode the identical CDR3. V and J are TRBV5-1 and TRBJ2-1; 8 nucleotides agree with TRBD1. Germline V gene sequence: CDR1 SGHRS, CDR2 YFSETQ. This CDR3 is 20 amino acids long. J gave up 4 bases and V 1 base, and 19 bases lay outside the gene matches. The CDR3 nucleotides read TGCGCCAGCAGCTTGCCAGAACCGGGACAGGCACCATATCAATACAATGAGCAGTTCTTC. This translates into CASSLPEPGQAPYQYNEQFF.

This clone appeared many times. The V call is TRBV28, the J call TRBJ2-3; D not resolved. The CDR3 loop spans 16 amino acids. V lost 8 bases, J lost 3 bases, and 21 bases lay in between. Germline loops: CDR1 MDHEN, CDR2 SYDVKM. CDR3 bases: TGTGCCAGCGTCCCCTTTAGGCGTGAGGAAACAGATACGCAGTATTTT. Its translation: CASVPFRREETDTQYF.

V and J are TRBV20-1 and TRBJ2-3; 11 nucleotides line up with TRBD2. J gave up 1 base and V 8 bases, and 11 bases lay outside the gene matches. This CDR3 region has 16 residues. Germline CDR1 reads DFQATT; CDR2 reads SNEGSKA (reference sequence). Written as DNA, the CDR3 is TGCAGTTCCTCCGTGACTAGCGGGACCCGCACAGATACGCAGTATTTT. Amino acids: CSSSVTSGTRTDTQYF.

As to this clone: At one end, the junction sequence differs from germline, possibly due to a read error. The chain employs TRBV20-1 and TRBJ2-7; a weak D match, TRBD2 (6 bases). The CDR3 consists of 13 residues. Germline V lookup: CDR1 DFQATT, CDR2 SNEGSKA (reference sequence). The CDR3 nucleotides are TGCAGTCCCGAAGCGGGTGTCTCCTATGAGCAGTACTTC. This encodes CSPEAGVSYEQYF.

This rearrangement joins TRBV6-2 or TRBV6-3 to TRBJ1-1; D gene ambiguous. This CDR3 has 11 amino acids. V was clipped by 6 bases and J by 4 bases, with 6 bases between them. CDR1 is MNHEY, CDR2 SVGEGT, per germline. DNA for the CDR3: TGTGCCAGCAGAGAGGGCACTGAAGCTTTCTTT. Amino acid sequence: CASREGTEAFF.

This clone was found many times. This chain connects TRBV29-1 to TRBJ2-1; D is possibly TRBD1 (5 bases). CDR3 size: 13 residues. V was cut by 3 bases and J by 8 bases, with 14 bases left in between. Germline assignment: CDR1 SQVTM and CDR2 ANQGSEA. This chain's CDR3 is CSVDGQGRDEQFF. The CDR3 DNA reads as TGCAGCGTTGATGGGCAGGGAAGGGATGAGCAGTTCTTC.

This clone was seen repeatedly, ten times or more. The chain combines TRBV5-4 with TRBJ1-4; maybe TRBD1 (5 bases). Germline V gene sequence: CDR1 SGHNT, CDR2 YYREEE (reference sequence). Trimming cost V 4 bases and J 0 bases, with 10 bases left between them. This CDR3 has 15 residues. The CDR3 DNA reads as TGTGCCAGCAGCCTGACAGCATCAACTAATGAAAAACTGTTTTTT. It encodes CASSLTASTNEKLFF.

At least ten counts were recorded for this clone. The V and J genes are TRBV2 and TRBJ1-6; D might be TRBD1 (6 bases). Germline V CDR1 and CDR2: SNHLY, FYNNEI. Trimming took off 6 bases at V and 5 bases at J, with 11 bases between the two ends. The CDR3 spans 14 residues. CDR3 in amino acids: CASRTTGDNSPLHF. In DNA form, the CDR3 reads TGTGCCAGCAGGACGACAGGAGATAATTCACCCCTCCACTTT.

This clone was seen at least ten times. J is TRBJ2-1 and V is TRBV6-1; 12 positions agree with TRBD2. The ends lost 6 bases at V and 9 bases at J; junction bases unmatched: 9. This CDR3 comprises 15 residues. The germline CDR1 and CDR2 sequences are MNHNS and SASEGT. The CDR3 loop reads CASSRLAGAPREQFF. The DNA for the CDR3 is TGTGCCAGCAGCCGACTAGCGGGAGCGCCCCGTGAGCAGTTCTTC.

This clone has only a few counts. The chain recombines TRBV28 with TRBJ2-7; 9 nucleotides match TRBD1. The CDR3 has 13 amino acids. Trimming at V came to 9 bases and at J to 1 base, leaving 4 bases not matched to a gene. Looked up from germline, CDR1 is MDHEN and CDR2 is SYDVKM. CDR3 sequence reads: CASTQGASYEQYF. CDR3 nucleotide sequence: TGTGCCAGTACACAGGGGGCGTCCTACGAGCAGTACTTC.

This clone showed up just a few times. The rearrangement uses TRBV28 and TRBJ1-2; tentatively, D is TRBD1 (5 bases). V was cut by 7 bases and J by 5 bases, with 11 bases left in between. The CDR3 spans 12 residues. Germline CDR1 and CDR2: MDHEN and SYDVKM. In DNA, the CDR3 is TGTGCCAGCATGGGGCGAGCTTATGGCTACACCTTC. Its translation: CASMGRAYGYTF.

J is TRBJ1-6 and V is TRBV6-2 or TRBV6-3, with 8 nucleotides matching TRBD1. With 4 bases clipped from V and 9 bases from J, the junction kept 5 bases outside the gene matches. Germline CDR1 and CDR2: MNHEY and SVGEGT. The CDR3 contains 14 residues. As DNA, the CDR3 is TGTGCCAGCAGTTCCGGACAGGGTGGTTCACCCCTCCACTTT. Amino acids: CASSSGQGGSPLHF.

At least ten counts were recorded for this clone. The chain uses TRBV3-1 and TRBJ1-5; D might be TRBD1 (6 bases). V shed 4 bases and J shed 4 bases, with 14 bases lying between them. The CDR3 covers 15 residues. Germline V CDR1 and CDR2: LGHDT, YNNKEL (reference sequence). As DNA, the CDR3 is TGTGCCAGCAGCCCATCTGGAACAGGGAATCAGCCCCAGCATTTT. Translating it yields CASSPSGTGNQPQHF. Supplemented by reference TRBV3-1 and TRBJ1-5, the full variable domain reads DTAVSQTPKYLVTQMGNDKSIKCEQNLGHDTMYWYKQDSKKFLKIMFSYNNKELIINETVPNRFSPKSPDKAHLNLHINSLELGDSAVYFCASSPSGTGNQPQHFGDGTRLSIL.

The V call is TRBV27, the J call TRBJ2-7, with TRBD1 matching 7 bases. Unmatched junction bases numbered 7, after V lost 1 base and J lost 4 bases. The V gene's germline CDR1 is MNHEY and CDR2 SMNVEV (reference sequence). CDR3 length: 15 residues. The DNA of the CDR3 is TGTGCCAGCAGTTTATTACAGGGGATGGGTTACGAGCAGTACTTC. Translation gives CASSLLQGMGYEQYF.

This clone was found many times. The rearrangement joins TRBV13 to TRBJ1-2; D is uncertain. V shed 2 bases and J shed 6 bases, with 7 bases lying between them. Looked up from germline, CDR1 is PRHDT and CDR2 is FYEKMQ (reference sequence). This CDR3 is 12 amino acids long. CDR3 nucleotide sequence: TGTGCCAGCAGCTTATCCCAAGATGGCTACACCTTC. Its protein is CASSLSQDGYTF. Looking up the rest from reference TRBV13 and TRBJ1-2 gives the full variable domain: AAGVIQSPRHLIKEKRETATLKCYPIPRHDTVYWYQQGPGQDPQFLISFYEKMQSDKGSIPDRFSAQQFSDYHSELNMSSLELGDSALYFCASSLSQDGYTFGSGTRLTVV.

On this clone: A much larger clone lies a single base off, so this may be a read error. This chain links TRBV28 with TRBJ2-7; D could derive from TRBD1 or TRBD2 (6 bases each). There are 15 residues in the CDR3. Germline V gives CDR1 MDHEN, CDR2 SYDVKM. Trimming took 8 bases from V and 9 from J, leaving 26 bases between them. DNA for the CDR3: TGTGCCAGCCACCACCCCCCCCCGGAGGGGGGAGTGCAGTACTTC. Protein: CASHHPPPEGGVQYF.

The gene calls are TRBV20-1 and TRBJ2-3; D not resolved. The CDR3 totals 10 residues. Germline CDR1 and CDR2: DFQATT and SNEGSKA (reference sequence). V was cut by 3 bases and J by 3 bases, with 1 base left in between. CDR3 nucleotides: TGCAGTGCTAGTACAGATACGCAGTATTTT. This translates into CSASTDTQYF.

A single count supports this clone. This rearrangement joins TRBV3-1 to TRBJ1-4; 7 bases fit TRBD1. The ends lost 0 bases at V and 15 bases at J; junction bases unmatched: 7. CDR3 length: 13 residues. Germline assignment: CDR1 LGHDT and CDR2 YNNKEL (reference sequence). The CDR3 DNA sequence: TGTGCCAGCAGCCAAGATAACAGGGGCTCCTTGTTTTTT. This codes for CASSQDNRGSLFF.